Below, one T cell receptor (beta chain) is given with its context. This entry comes from a study of T cells in women clearing cervical HPV infection. The table came from immunoSEQ multiplex PCR; TCRdb's copy has only in-frame clones and leaves some out. The specimen's table records 30,000 to 35,000 clones. This receptor was taken from a woman between 18 and 70 years old with a cervical HPV16 infection that either progressed to CIN3+ or cleared (not recorded which). The sample taken for sequencing was blood buffy coat.

The covered CDR3 bases are TGTGCCAGCAGTGAAGGGTTGAGGGTCAACACTGAA. It specifies CASSEGLRVNTE. The complete CDR3 protein is CASSEGLRVNTEAFF. The chain uses TRBV2 and TRBJ1-1; D not certain. The read ends 3 residues early relative to the CDR3; the germline J gene fills the gap. The CDR3 spans 15 residues. Germline-derived CDR1 and CDR2 are SNHLY and FYNNEI. With 1 base removed from V and 2 bases from J, the gap between germline ends came to 11 bases.